This T cell receptor (beta chain) was observed in a study of T cell repertoires in ileal Crohn's disease. Background on the study: Median disease duration was about 8.2 years; 35% smoked at surgery. Thiopurines (around 10) or anti-TNF agents (approximately 19) were given postoperatively to about half. Each sample's TCRB immunosequencing used roughly 500 nanograms of biopsy DNA.

For this clone: Its antigen is unknown. One junction end does not reproduce the germline sequence, and a read error may be involved.

Findings and caveats of the study: All patients with clonality above 26.8% had endoscopic recurrence.

The V gene's germline CDR1 is SEHNR and CDR2 FQNEAQ (reference sequence). The length of the CDR3 is 17 residues. Time point of the sample: inflamed ileum from the surgical specimen. Clones were read by immunoSEQ multiplex PCR, and TCRdb kept only the in-frame ones, dropping some. The sample yields 13,000 or so clones, approximately 80% seen once. The TCR was taken from an adult with Crohn's disease. Specimen: ileal tissue. The rearrangement links TRBV7-9 to TRBJ1-2; 9 positions agree with TRBD1. CDR3 sequence: CASTRGPYRGLNFGYTF. The CDR3 DNA reads as TGTGCCAGCACCCGAGGTCCTTACAGGGGGCTAAACTTTGGCTACACCTTC.